This T cell receptor beta chain derives from a study of graft-versus-host responses after intestinal transplantation. V lost 2 bases and J 0 bases, leaving 12 bases between the germline ends. This CDR3 contains 16 residues. Germline loops: CDR1 SEHNR, CDR2 FQNEAQ (reference sequence). Only in-frame clones appear in the TCRdb table, and some are missing; sequencing was by immunoSEQ multiplex PCR. The sample includes some 120,000 clones, 90% to 95% seen only once; the top ten take roughly 0.24%. Points on this clone: What it binds is unknown.

Specimen: unstimulated CD4+ T cells sorted from spleen or lymph node cells, collected before transplant. This receptor was identified in a human donor who was the organ donor for an intestinal transplant. The rearrangement joins TRBV7-9 to TRBJ2-3, with D perhaps matching TRBD2 (5 bases). The CDR3 DNA reads as TGTGCCAGCAGCTTATTGGCGGGCACTAGCACAGATACGCAGTATTTT. This codes for CASSLLAGTSTDTQYF.